The clone carrying this T cell receptor beta chain has more than one count but fewer than ten. No antigen is known for it. This sample was taken from a study of beta chain features in type 1 diabetes. About the study: In all, some 100,000,000 sorted cells from all samples were analyzed. Overall study findings and caveats: PCR might favor shorter templates, but any such skew would affect patients and controls equally.

Unmatched junction bases numbered 3, after V lost 4 bases and J lost 3 bases. Germline values: CDR1 SQVTM, CDR2 ANQGSEA. This CDR3 contains 13 residues. Expressed TCRB transcripts were sequenced because the entire RNA isolate underwent reverse transcription. Generated by immunoSEQ multiplex PCR, the TCRdb table keeps only in-frame clones and is missing some. The table includes about 900,000 clones, 15% to 20% detected once. Blood was drawn once from each donor into heparinised tubes. The draws averaged roughly 120 mL. All sorted populations exceeded 95% purity. This sequence was found in a young woman in good health. Sequencing was performed on naive CD4+ T cells from blood. The chain recombines TRBV29-1 with TRBJ2-7; 10 bases map to TRBD1. In nucleotides, the CDR3 is TGCAGCGTTGGGACAGGGGGATTCTACGAGCAGTACTTC. Encoded protein: CSVGTGGFYEQYF.